Included here is one T cell receptor (beta chain) sequence, with context. The antigen remains unidentified. Template switching added a universal primer site, and cDNA bore unique molecular identifiers. One entry per CDR3 protein, called by TCRdb with MiXCR from the 5' RACE reads. The data show just over 450,000 distinct CDR3 sequences, approximately 15% seen once. The record originates from a study of identical twins. Study results and caveats: Out-of-frame beta sequences exhibited a weaker degree of excess twin sharing. Possibly, invariant MAIT and iNKT cells partly confounded zero-insertion analyses.

Trimming shortened V by 0 bases and J by 7 bases, and 13 bases separated the two germline ends. This CDR3 spans 14 amino acids. Looked up from germline, CDR1 is SGHRS and CDR2 is YFSETQ. Separately, the same data were catalogued under a study of yellow fever vaccine responses in identical twins.

This receptor was obtained from a woman aged 18-29 years in good health. The V call is TRBV5-1, the J call TRBJ1-1; D possibly corresponds to TRBD1 (6 bases). The sample consisted of CD4+ T cells sorted from blood. The CDR3 nucleotides are TGCGCCAGCAGCTTGGGGCGGGGGCAAGATGAAGCTTTCTTT. Translation: CASSLGRGQDEAFF.